The clone carrying this T cell receptor (beta chain) was detected only a few times. This specimen belongs to a study of blood T cell repertoires in COVID-19. Participants' own reports of clinical history determined their cohort assignment. The repertoire was sequenced with immunoSEQ multiplex PCR; TCRdb's copy has only in-frame clones and lacks some. The sample lists 350,000 to 550,000 clones, roughly nine tenths occurring once. The CDR3 is 13 residues long. Germline CDR1 is SNHLY and CDR2 is FYNNEI. V lost 7 bases and J 7 bases, leaving 14 bases between the germline ends. The sequence came from a man aged 25 to 40 who had recovered from COVID-19. V gene TRBV2 combines with J gene TRBJ1-5, with D possibly TRBD1 on 5 matching bases. Sequencing input: PBMCs or T cells enriched from blood (not recorded which). The CDR3 DNA reads TGTGCCAGCAACCCCATCAAGGGGCAGCCCCAGCATTTT. Protein product: CASNPIKGQPQHF.